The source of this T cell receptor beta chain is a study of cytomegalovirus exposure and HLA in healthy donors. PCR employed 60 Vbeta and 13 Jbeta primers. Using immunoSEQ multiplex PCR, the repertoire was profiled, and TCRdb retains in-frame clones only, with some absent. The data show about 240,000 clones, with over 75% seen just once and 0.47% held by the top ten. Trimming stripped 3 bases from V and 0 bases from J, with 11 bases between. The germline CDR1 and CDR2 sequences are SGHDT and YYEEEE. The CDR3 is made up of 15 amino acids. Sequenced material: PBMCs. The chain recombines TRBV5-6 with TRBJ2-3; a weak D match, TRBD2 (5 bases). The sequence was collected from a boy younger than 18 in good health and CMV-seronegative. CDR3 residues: CASSYVLASTDTQYF. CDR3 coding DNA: TGTGCCAGCAGCTATGTCCTAGCTAGCACAGATACGCAGTATTTT. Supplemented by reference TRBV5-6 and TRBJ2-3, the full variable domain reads DAGVTQSPTHLIKTRGQQVTLRCSPKSGHDTVSWYQQALGQGPQFIFQYYEEEERQRGNFPDRFSGHQFPNYSSELNVNALLLGDSALYLCASSYVLASTDTQYFGPGTRLTVL.